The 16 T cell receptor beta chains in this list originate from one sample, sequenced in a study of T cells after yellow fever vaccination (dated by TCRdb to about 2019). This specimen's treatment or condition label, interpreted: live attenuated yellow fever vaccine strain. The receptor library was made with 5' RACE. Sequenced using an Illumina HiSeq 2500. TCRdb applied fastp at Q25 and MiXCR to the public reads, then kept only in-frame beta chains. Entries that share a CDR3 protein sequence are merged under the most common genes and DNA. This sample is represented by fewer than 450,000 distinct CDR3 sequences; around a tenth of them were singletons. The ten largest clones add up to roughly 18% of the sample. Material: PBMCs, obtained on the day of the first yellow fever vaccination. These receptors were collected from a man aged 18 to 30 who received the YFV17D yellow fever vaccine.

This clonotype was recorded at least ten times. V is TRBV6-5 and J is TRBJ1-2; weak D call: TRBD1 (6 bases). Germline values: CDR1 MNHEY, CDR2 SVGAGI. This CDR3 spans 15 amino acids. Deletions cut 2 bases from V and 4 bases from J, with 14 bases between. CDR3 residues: CASSYGMGASYGYTF. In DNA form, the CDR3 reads TGTGCCAGCAGTTACGGTATGGGGGCCAGCTATGGCTACACCTTC.

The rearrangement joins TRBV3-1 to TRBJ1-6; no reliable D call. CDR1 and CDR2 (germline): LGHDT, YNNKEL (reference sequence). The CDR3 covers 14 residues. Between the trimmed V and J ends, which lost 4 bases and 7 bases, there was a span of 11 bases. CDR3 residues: CASSRPAENSPLHF. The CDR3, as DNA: TGTGCCAGCAGCCGCCCGGCAGAAAATTCACCCCTCCACTTT.

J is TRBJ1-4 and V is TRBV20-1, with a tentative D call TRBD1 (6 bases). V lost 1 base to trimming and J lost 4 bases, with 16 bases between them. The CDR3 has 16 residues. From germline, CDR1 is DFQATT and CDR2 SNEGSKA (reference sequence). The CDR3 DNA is TGCAGTGCTAGAGTGGTGGGGGGCGTCGATAATGAAAAACTGTTTTTT. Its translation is CSARVVGGVDNEKLFF.

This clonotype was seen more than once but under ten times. As DNA, the CDR3 is TGTGCCAGCAGTGACGGGACAGGCAGATATGGCTACACCTTC. It is translated as CASSDGTGRYGYTF. This rearrangement joins TRBV25-1 to TRBJ1-2, with 8 bases aligning to TRBD1. Germline assignment: CDR1 MGHDK and CDR2 SYGVNS. This CDR3 has 14 residues. Trimming at V came to 3 bases and at J to 5 bases, leaving 5 bases not matched to a gene.

The CDR3 nucleotides are TGTGCCAGCAGTTTCGGGGACAGGGGGCACGAGCAGTACTTC. Its protein product is CASSFGDRGHEQYF. The chain combines TRBV12-3 or TRBV12-4 with TRBJ2-7, with 12 bases that match TRBD1. V shed 3 bases and J 5 bases; nucleotides not matched to a gene: 2. CDR3 length equals 14 residues.

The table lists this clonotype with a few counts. Here the CDR3 DNA reads TGCGCCAGCAGCCAAGTTGGGGCCGATGAAAAACTGTTTTTT. Its translation: CASSQVGADEKLFF. The V call is TRBV5-1, the J call TRBJ1-4, with a weak D call TRBD1 (5 bases). V shed 4 bases and J shed 6 bases, with 13 bases lying between them. CDR3 length: 14 residues. CDR1 SGHRS and CDR2 YFSETQ come from the germline V gene.

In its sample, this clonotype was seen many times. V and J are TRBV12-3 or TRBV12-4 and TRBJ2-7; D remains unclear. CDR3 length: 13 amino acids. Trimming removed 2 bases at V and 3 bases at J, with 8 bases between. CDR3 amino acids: CASSLTEFYEQYF. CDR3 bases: TGTGCCAGCAGTTTAACAGAGTTCTACGAGCAGTACTTC.

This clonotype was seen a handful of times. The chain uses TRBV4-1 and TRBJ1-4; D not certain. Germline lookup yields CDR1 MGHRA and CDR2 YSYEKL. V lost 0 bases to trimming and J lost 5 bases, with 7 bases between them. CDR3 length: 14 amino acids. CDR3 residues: CASSQDYDNEKLFF. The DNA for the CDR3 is TGCGCCAGCAGCCAAGATTATGACAATGAAAAACTGTTTTTT.

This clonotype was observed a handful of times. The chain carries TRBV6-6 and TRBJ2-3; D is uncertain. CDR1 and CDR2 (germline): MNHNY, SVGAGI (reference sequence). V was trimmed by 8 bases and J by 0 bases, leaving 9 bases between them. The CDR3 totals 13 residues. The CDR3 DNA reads TGTGCCAGCGGGCTAGAGAGCACAGATACGCAGTATTTT. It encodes CASGLESTDTQYF.

CDR3 sequence: CASSQVVGQVNYEQYF. The DNA of the CDR3 is TGCGCCAGCAGCCAAGTAGTGGGACAGGTGAACTACGAGCAGTACTTC. The chain recombines TRBV4-3 with TRBJ2-7; TRBD1 matches at 8 bases. Per germline, CDR1 LGHNA and CDR2 YSLEER. V was clipped by 1 base and J by 3 bases; unmatched bases: 8. This CDR3 contains 16 residues.

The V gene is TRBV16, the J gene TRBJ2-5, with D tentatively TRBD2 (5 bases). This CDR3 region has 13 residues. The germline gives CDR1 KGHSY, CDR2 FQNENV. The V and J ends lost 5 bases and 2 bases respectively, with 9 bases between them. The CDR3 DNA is TGTGCCAGCAGCGAGGGCATTCAAGAGACCCAGTACTTC. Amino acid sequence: CASSEGIQETQYF. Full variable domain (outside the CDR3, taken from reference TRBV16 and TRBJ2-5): GEEVAQTPKHLVRGEGQKAKLYCAPIKGHSYVFWYQQVLKNEFKFLISFQNENVFDETGMPKERFSAKCLPNSPCSLEIQATKLEDSAVYFCASSEGIQETQYFGPGTRLLVL.

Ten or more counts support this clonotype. The CDR3 is CASSSKAEVISYEQYF. In DNA, the CDR3 is TGTGCCAGCAGCTCAAAGGCGGAGGTTATCTCCTACGAGCAGTACTTC. The chain combines TRBV5-5 with TRBJ2-7; TRBD2 might be the D (5 bases). This CDR3 has 16 amino acids. The ends were cut back, 3 bases at V and 0 bases at J, with 16 bases in the middle. The V gene's germline CDR1 is SGHKS and CDR2 YYEKEE (reference sequence).

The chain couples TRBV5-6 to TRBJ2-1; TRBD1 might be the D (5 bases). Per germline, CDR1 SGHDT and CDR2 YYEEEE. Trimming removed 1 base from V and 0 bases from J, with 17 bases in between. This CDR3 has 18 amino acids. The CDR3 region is CASSLWTRINRSYNEQFF. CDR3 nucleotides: TGTGCCAGCAGCTTGTGGACAAGAATAAACCGCTCCTACAATGAGCAGTTCTTC.

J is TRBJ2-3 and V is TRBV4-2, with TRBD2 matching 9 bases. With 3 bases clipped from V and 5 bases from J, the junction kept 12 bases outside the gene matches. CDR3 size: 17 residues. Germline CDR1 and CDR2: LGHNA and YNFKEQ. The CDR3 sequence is CASSHLPSSGAEDTQYF. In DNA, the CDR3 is TGTGCCAGCAGCCACCTTCCGTCTAGCGGGGCGGAAGATACGCAGTATTTT.

The CDR3: CASSLTSTGETQYF. The CDR3 bases are TGTGCCAGCAGCTTGACTAGCACGGGAGAGACCCAGTACTTC. This rearrangement joins TRBV7-2 to TRBJ2-5, with 7 bases aligning to TRBD2. Germline values: CDR1 SGHTA, CDR2 FQGNSA. The trim removed 3 bases at V and 4 bases at J, leaving 5 bases unmatched. The CDR3 contains 14 residues.

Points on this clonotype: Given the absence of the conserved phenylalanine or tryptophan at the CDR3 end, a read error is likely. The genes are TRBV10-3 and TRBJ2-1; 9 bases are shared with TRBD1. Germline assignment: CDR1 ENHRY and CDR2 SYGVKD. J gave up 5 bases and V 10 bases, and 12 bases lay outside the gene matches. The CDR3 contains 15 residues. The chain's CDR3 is CATRGAGTGNNEQFS. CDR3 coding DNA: TGTGCCACCCGGGGGGCCGGGACAGGGAACAATGAGCAGTTCTCC.